Each of the 18 T cell receptor beta chains below was sequenced from the same sample in a study of vaccination and CD4 T cells after COVID-19. Antigen specificity for these receptors is unknown. The sample's treatment: roughly 10-day PBMC culture with coronavirus spike peptide pools or control peptides (ViraFEST assay). Sequenced with the Oncomine TCR Beta short-read assay was DNA taken from cultured CD4+ T cells. One entry per CDR3 protein results from TCRdb running MiXCR on the PCR reads. Among more than 15,000 distinct CDR3 sequences listed, around 32% were seen once. Sequencing was carried out using cultured CD4+ T cells from blood. These receptors were obtained from a human donor with COVID-19.

CDR3 nucleotide sequence: TGTGCCAGCAGTCGAACGACAGGTCAAGAGACCCAGTACTTC. Protein product: CASSRTTGQETQYF. This chain connects TRBV28 to TRBJ2-5, with D possibly matching TRBD1 (6 bases). This CDR3 has 14 amino acids. CDR1 and CDR2 from the germline V gene are MDHEN and SYDVKM. The germline V and J ends were trimmed by 5 bases and 2 bases, with 12 bases remaining between them.

Regarding this clonotype: At one of its ends the junction is not consistent with the germline gene, which may arise from a read error. The CDR3, as DNA: TGTGCCAGCAGTTTGGAGTGGGGACCCGCAAACTTC. This codes for CASSLEWGPANF. The chain carries TRBV12-3 or TRBV12-4 and TRBJ2-7, with D tentatively TRBD1 or TRBD2 (5 bases each). CDR3 length: 12 residues.

A few counts support this clonotype. The chain is built from TRBV4-2 and TRBJ2-5; 12 bases match TRBD2. V trimming: 1 base; J trimming: 2 bases; junction bases outside the gene matches: 5. Per germline, CDR1 LGHNA and CDR2 YNFKEQ. This CDR3 has 17 residues. The CDR3 sequence: CASSQVSSGGGQETQYF. CDR3 DNA sequence: TGTGCCAGCAGCCAAGTGTCTAGCGGGGGGGGACAAGAGACCCAGTACTTC.

This clonotype was observed a handful of times. The J gene is TRBJ2-2, the V gene TRBV7-9; perhaps D is TRBD1 or TRBD2 (5 bases each). In germline, CDR1 is SEHNR, CDR2 FQNEAQ (reference sequence). There are 15 residues in the CDR3. The V end lost 1 base, the J end lost 4 bases, and 10 bases lay between the germline ends. Here the CDR3 reads CASSLVRGGTGELFF. The CDR3 nucleotides read TGTGCCAGCAGCTTAGTCCGGGGCGGCACCGGGGAGCTGTTTTTT.

J is TRBJ1-2 and V is TRBV10-3; 7 nucleotides match TRBD1. CDR3 length equals 19 residues. In germline, CDR1 is ENHRY, CDR2 SYGVKD. V was pared by 0 bases and J by 2 bases, with 15 bases of the junction left unmatched. CDR3: CAISESKRMGQRNNYGYTF. The CDR3 DNA reads TGTGCCATCAGTGAGTCGAAGCGGATGGGACAGCGAAACAACTATGGCTACACCTTC.

The chain links TRBV19 to TRBJ1-2, with TRBD1 identical over 7 bases. This CDR3 has 14 residues. V dropped 3 bases and J dropped 7; count of bases not matched to a gene: 8. Germline-derived CDR1 and CDR2 are LNHDA and SQIVND (reference sequence). The CDR3, as DNA: TGTGCCAGTAGTATTACGACAGGGAGCGGTGGCTACACCTTC. This gives the protein CASSITTGSGGYTF.

This clonotype occurred once. The chain carries TRBV5-4 and TRBJ2-5; D is possibly TRBD2 (6 bases). V was pared by 0 bases and J by 0 bases, with 6 bases between. Germline values: CDR1 SGHNT, CDR2 YYREEE (reference sequence). This CDR3 has 14 amino acids. The CDR3: CASSLGGDQETQYF. CDR3 DNA: TGTGCCAGCAGCTTGGGCGGGGACCAAGAGACCCAGTACTTC.

This clonotype was seen a handful of times. V is TRBV19 and J is TRBJ2-7, with a possible D match to TRBD2 (6 bases). The germline V gene encodes CDR1 LNHDA and CDR2 SQIVND (reference sequence). V was shortened by 4 bases and J by 6 bases, with 13 bases between the two germline ends. The CDR3 consists of 13 residues. The CDR3 loop reads CASSTNQGGEQYF. The DNA for the CDR3 is TGTGCCAGTAGTACGAACCAGGGAGGCGAGCAGTACTTC.

V gene TRBV2 combines with J gene TRBJ2-3, with no clear D. Germline V gene lookup returns CDR1 SNHLY and CDR2 FYNNEI. The V and J ends lost 4 bases and 5 bases respectively, with 7 bases between them. The CDR3 extends over 12 amino acids. The CDR3 DNA is TGTGCCAGCAGTGCCTGGGTAGATACGCAGTATTTT. This codes for CASSAWVDTQYF.

There are a few counts of this clonotype. The V call is TRBV10-2, the J call TRBJ2-7, with unresolved D. CDR3 length equals 10 residues. V was pared by 6 bases and J by 8 bases, with 8 bases between. Germline CDR1 and CDR2: WSHSY and SAAADI. The CDR3 sequence is CASRDEKQYF. The CDR3 DNA follows: TGCGCCAGCAGGGATGAAAAGCAGTACTTC.

This clonotype has more than one count but fewer than ten. The V gene is TRBV2, the J gene TRBJ2-5; possibly TRBD2 for D (7 bases). Trimming shortened V by 7 bases and J by 5 bases, and 14 bases separated the two germline ends. This CDR3 contains 13 residues. The V gene's germline CDR1 is SNHLY and CDR2 FYNNEI. The CDR3 spells CASIGGQFETQYF. The CDR3 DNA follows: TGTGCCAGCATCGGGGGGCAGTTCGAGACCCAGTACTTC.

This rearrangement joins TRBV4-2 to TRBJ2-7, with D tentatively TRBD1 or TRBD2 (5 bases each). Per the germline V gene, CDR1 is LGHNA and CDR2 is YNFKEQ. Between the trimmed V and J ends, which lost 3 bases and 3 bases, there was a span of 15 bases. The length of the CDR3 is 15 residues. Here the CDR3 reads CASSQLGPARYEQYF. The CDR3 DNA reads as TGTGCCAGCAGCCAGTTGGGACCGGCACGCTACGAGCAGTACTTC.

The genes are TRBV2 and TRBJ2-5, with D possibly TRBD2 on 5 matching bases. V shed 1 base and J shed 7 bases, with 16 bases lying between them. CDR1 is SNHLY and CDR2 is FYNNEI in the germline V gene. This CDR3 spans 15 amino acids. The CDR3 region has the DNA TGTGCCAGCAGTGAAGAGGTGCTAGCCGGCGGGACCCAGTACTTC. It translates to CASSEEVLAGGTQYF.

This chain connects TRBV28 to TRBJ1-2, with TRBD1 as a possible D gene (5 bases). The germline V gene has CDR1 MDHEN and CDR2 SYDVKM. Trimming shortened V by 5 bases and J by 4 bases, and 11 bases separated the two germline ends. This CDR3 has 13 residues. CDR3 sequence: CASSMGGGYGYTF. CDR3 nucleotide sequence: TGTGCCAGCAGTATGGGGGGAGGCTATGGCTACACCTTC.

The sample holds a few counts of this clonotype. V and J are TRBV6-1 and TRBJ2-7, with 12 bases fitting TRBD2. V shed 6 bases, J shed 1 base, and the junction held 4 bases outside the gene matches. The V gene's germline CDR1 is MNHNS and CDR2 SASEGT. The CDR3 sequence is 15 residues long. The CDR3 reads CASSPGTSGSYEQYF. CDR3 DNA: TGTGCCAGCAGCCCAGGGACTAGCGGGTCCTACGAGCAGTACTTC.

The V and J genes are TRBV5-1 and TRBJ2-2; D call uncertain. V shed 2 bases and J shed 5 bases, with 16 bases lying between them. This CDR3 contains 16 residues. Looked up from germline, CDR1 is SGHRS and CDR2 is YFSETQ. The CDR3 sequence is CASSFEVAWGTGELFF. CDR3 nucleotide sequence: TGCGCCAGCAGCTTCGAAGTGGCCTGGGGTACCGGGGAGCTGTTTTTT.

The chain links TRBV20-1 to TRBJ2-2; TRBD1 matches 8 bases. Germline V CDR1 and CDR2: DFQATT, SNEGSKA (reference sequence). The CDR3 has 17 amino acids. Losses at the gene ends were 0 bases for V and 1 base for J; bases not matched to a gene: 7. CDR3 DNA sequence: TGCAGTGCTAGAGATCGAAGGACAGGGCGGAACACCGGGGAGCTGTTTTTT. Translation: CSARDRRTGRNTGELFF.

This sequence joins TRBV5-8 and TRBJ2-1; 8 bases are shared with TRBD1. CDR3 length: 15 residues. Germline V gene lookup returns CDR1 SGHTS and CDR2 YDEGEE. The junction had 10 bases not matched to a gene; V was cut back by 7 bases and J by 4 bases. CDR3 bases: TGTGCCAGCTCCCTTCGGACAGGGAGATACAATGAGCAGTTCTTC. This sequence encodes CASSLRTGRYNEQFF.